This T cell receptor beta chain was recovered during a study of cytomegalovirus exposure and HLA in healthy donors (TCRdb year 2017). Background for the entire study: According to an earlier analysis of 587 of the donors, roughly 180 million T cells yielded 117 million unique TCR beta sequences and around 280 Gb of sequence data. The later analysis used no new phenotypic data to find candidate immune exposures, relying instead on TCR beta sequences and their occurrence across donors. Every repertoire in the discovery cohort had been generated on one and the same sequencing platform. Among the roughly 410 genotyped donors, approximately 82% belonged to the genetic ancestry cluster associated with self-reported Caucasian donors. To predict cytomegalovirus infection status, the study brought together high-throughput TCR immunosequencing, statistical association of individual TCRs with disease status, and machine learning. An early release covering some 640 HLA-typed donors comprised approximately 300 gigabases of sequencing data and tens of millions of unique TCR sequences. HLA typing covered class I and class II loci at four-digit resolution. In an earlier analysis of 587 of the donors, high-throughput TCR beta sequencing was used to judge whether each TCR beta V gene segment behaved as functional or pseudogenic. A later genetic analysis took genome-wide SNP genotypes for about three fifths of the 666 donors and used that subset as a discovery cohort. The number of donors typed differed by locus, with roughly 620-630 for A, B, C, DRB1 and DQB1, around 500 for DQA1, 600 to 610 for DPA1, and some 440 for DPB1. On average, 235,054 unique TCR beta nucleotide sequences were sequenced per donor among 398 genotyped donors of the cohort, with roughly 18% of those sequences being non-productive. A few DR-DQ haplotypes were handled as single units for association and clustering because linkage in the cohort was strong. Donor age, sex, ethnicity and CMV serostatus were compiled together with the repertoire data. The study was designed to test whether signatures of past pathogen exposure could be identified by cataloging public T cell receptors. Along with the roughly 700-subject first cohort, a separate validation cohort of around 120 different subjects was used. The study profiled the T cell repertoires of about 640 subjects by immunosequencing and related them to cytomegalovirus serostatus. In a later analysis, previously published TCR beta repertoires from several hundred donors were re-analyzed and high-resolution HLA genotyping was added so that TCR occurrence patterns could be studied. Study-level results and caveats: The only immune exposure information available for the cohort was CMV serostatus. V-gene and J-gene trimming of TCR beta chains was associated with a missense DCLRE1C variant in a later genetic analysis, and the association was replicated in an independent cohort. A group of highly shared sequence variants was considered likely to be a technical artifact of the sequencing pipeline. A total of 150 to 200 TCR beta chains were listed by the study as associated with cytomegalovirus. The authors suggested that the approach could potentially be generalized to other disease states and immunological phenotypes. Sequencing depth was assumed to be roughly uniform across donors in the presence/absence analyses, though that assumption may not hold. The earlier analysis of 450 to 700 of the donors excluded approximately 15 rarely observed V segments, including chromosome 9 orphons, because counts were too low. Compared with equally common non-associated chains, HLA-associated TCR beta chains in a later analysis were more clonally expanded and had lower generation probabilities. A further reported finding was that TCR beta sequences accurately predicted the HLA-A and HLA-B alleles for most subjects in the first cohort. Cytomegalovirus status was reported to be diagnosed by the classifier with high specificity and sensitivity in both the original and validation cohorts. This cohort had only TCR beta chains sequenced, and the lack of alpha or paired-chain data limited which features could be detected. Most TCR sequences were seen in very few donors, while some public TCRs were found in many individuals. In a later analysis, some 18,000 TCR beta sequences were associated with specific HLA alleles at a false discovery rate of 0.05. Because the 87-base-pair reads could not distinguish some IMGT-functional V segments, including TRBV6-2 and TRBV6-3, those segments were excluded. When HLA alleles, especially DR and DQ, strongly co-occurred, TCR associations were difficult to assign to individual alleles. A later analysis reported that several top co-occurrence clusters appeared linked to parvovirus B19, influenza, CMV and Epstein-Barr virus. Compared with the 666-donor mean, donors in an Asian-associated ancestry cluster had fewer N-insertions in productive TCRs, according to a later genetic analysis. In vitro tests confirmed that a few of the cytomegalovirus-associated TCR beta chains recognize cytomegalovirus antigens. In an earlier analysis of over 550 of the donors, most TCR beta V segments were observed in productive rearrangements about 87% or about 30% of the time, broadly matching IMGT annotations. Linkage disequilibrium might explain the correlated functional status among segregating V segments, but an unknown experimental factor could not be excluded. HLA typing was unavailable for some donors at each locus, so association tests used only the typed subset. In a later analysis, most CMV-associated TCR beta chains were found to appear HLA-restricted, with HLA associations seemingly driven largely by CMV exposure. According to a later analysis, TCR association rates differed among HLA loci, with DRB1 alleles showing the most associated TCRs and HLA-C alleles showing the fewest.

The cohort was made up of about 670 healthy bone marrow donors. At the time of sampling, every cohort member was nominally healthy, though immune exposures that went unrecorded were likely present. The donor was CMV seronegative and belonged to the group of around 350 seronegative cohort members. Every donor gave a peripheral blood sample, and the peripheral blood mononuclear cells from that sample were used for TCR beta sequencing. The Qiagen DNeasy Blood Extraction Kit was used to extract genomic DNA from the blood cell samples. From cysteine to phenylalanine, the CDR3 is 13 amino acids long. The sequence is cut down to CDR3 DNA, 39 bases in frame from base 1. Relative to germline, V is missing 1 base and J is missing 6 bases, with 0 bases of the junction outside any gene match. CDR1 SGHDN and CDR2 FVKESK are derived from the germline V gene. This clone was counted once. The antigen it recognizes is unknown. No base qualities exist here, and no much larger clone lies one base off it.

Libraries were built with the immunoSEQ multiplex PCR assay. For the multiplex PCR, a mixture combining 60 forward primers for TCR Vbeta segments and 13 reverse primers for TCR Jbeta segments was used. Amplification of the CDR3 region of rearranged TCR beta genes was performed with a multiplex PCR assay on genomic DNA. The amplified TCR beta libraries were sequenced on the Illumina HiSeq System as 87-base-pair reads. As for how the authors treated the data: Across the 700 or so repertoires, a later analysis counted 78 million or so unique TCR beta chains, roughly 11 million of which were shared by at least two donors. A nearest-neighbor algorithm error-corrected the raw reads and collapsed the reads into unique sequences, merging closely related sequences to remove PCR and sequencing errors. Alignment of CDR3 sequences to IMGT reference sequences was used to assign V, D and J gene segments. Each retained sequence needed at least a six-nucleotide match to both a V gene segment and a J gene segment. Rearrangements were called productive when the CDR3 lacked stop codons and stayed in frame with V and J; all others were non-productive. Following IMGT convention, CDR3 was defined as the stretch from the second conserved V-encoded cysteine up to the conserved J-encoded phenylalanine. In an earlier analysis of roughly 580 of the donors, sequences lacking an unambiguous match to a single V gene segment were excluded. An earlier analysis of about 590 of the donors classified V segments as functional when productive rearrangements were above 56.7% and as segregating when the standard deviation between donors was above 5%. A statistical classification framework was developed to diagnose cytomegalovirus status using the catalog of TCR beta chain sequences. V and J gene assignment, in a later analysis, came from comparing TCR nucleotide sequences with IMGT/GENE-DB human TR gene sequences. A later analysis assigned CDR3 sequences and most-parsimonious VDJ recombination scenarios with the TCRdist pipeline. A later analysis defined each TCR beta chain by its CDR3 amino acid sequence plus V-gene family, and excluded reads lacking a unique V-gene family. As a way to deal with suspected cross-contamination and a sequencing artifact, a later analysis dropped more than 500 nucleotide sequences that were highly shared and had low generation probability. In a later analysis, a clonal expansion index was calculated for each public chain from normalized within-repertoire ranks of inferred template counts. In a later analysis, generation probabilities were computed using a VDJ recombination model fitted to out-of-frame rearrangements, and the results were checked against IGoR. In a later analysis, TCR-TCR, TCR-HLA and TCR-CMV co-occurrence was scored with hypergeometric tests, and a repertoire-size bias correction was applied to TCR pairs. To estimate false discovery rates, a later analysis permuted the HLA or CMV assignments 20 times. A later analysis grouped co-occurring TCRs with DBSCAN, adding TCRdist sequence similarity when clustering within HLA-allele-positive subsets. Repertoires with fewer than 30,000 or more than 120,000 public chains were left out of co-occurrence clustering, as were several repertoires with anomalous nucleotide sharing. The source is immuneACCESS, and TCRdb retained only in-frame sequences with V and J called. Part of the clones is not carried over; for the studies checked, unresolved V genes explain less than half of this, and the remainder is unexplained. That table supplies the V and J calls and clone size; D and trimming were determined from the DNA. In this sample the table shows 150,000 to 180,000 clones, around 79% of which occur a single time. The ten largest account for about 1.3% of the sample.

Here the chain combines TRBV14 and TRBJ2-3; 8 junctional bases match TRBD2. This TCR was sampled from a man aged 18-30 years in good health and CMV-seronegative. Specimen: PBMCs. The CDR3 sequence is CASSQGLADTQYF. In nucleotides, the sequence is TGTGCCAGCAGCCAAGGACTAGCGGATACGCAGTATTTT.